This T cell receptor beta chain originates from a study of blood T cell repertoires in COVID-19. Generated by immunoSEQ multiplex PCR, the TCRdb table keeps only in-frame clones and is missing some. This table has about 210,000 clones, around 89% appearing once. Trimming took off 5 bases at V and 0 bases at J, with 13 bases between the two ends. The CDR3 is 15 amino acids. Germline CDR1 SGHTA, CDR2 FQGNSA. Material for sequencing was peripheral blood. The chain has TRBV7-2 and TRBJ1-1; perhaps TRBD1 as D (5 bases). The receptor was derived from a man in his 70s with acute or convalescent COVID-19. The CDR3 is CASSPGHLMNTEAFF. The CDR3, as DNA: TGTGCCAGCAGCCCCGGACACCTCATGAACACTGAAGCTTTCTTT.